The 9 T cell receptor beta chains listed next were all sequenced from one sample in a study of long-term antiretroviral therapy in people with HIV. Running of the v3.0 immunoSEQ assay took place at survey level. Some clones are missing from TCRdb's copy, which holds only in-frame ones; the method was immunoSEQ multiplex PCR. The table has approximately 31,000 clones, about 85% seen once. This sample comprised unsorted PBMCs, obtained 1.1 years after starting antiretroviral therapy. These TCRs come from a man younger than 30 with HIV.

The rearrangement joins TRBV4-3 to TRBJ1-4, with unresolved D. The CDR3 is 15 residues long. Germline V lookup: CDR1 LGHNA, CDR2 YSLEER. V was shortened by 0 bases and J by 0 bases, with 5 bases between the two germline ends. The CDR3 nucleotides read TGCGCCAGCAGCCAAGATCCAGCAACTAATGAAAAACTGTTTTTT. Its protein product is CASSQDPATNEKLFF.

J is TRBJ2-5 and V is TRBV19; 12 bases map to TRBD2. CDR3 size: 16 residues. The germline V gene has CDR1 LNHDA and CDR2 SQIVND (reference sequence). V lost 1 base, J lost 4 bases, and 4 bases stayed unmatched. CDR3 DNA sequence: TGTGCCAGTAGTATAGGACTAGCGGGAGTAGGAGAGACCCAGTACTTC. Protein product: CASSIGLAGVGETQYF.

The rearrangement uses TRBV14 and TRBJ2-1; either TRBD1 or TRBD2 may supply D (5 bases each). The CDR3 is made up of 11 amino acids. Germline values: CDR1 SGHDN, CDR2 FVKESK. V gave up 6 bases and J gave up 9 bases, with 9 bases separating them. The CDR3 loop reads CASSLGGEQFF. The DNA for the CDR3 is TGTGCCAGCAGTCTTGGGGGTGAGCAGTTCTTC.

The J gene is TRBJ1-1, the V gene TRBV25-1; the match to TRBD1 covers 7 bases. Trimming at V came to 0 bases and at J to 3 bases, leaving 4 bases not matched to a gene. Germline CDR1 reads MGHDK; CDR2 reads SYGVNS. There are 15 residues in the CDR3. The CDR3 coding sequence is TGTGCCAGCAGTGAATACAGGGGGACAGACACTGAAGCTTTCTTT. This gives the protein CASSEYRGTDTEAFF.

The chain links TRBV9 to TRBJ2-7; 12 bases are shared with TRBD2. Germline values: CDR1 SGDLS, CDR2 YYNGEE. Unmatched junction bases numbered 5, after V lost 0 bases and J lost 7 bases. This CDR3 contains 15 residues. Written as DNA, the CDR3 is TGTGCCAGCAGCGTAGTGGCTAGCGGGGGGGGTGAGCAGTACTTC. It codes for CASSVVASGGGEQYF. Based on the CDR3 plus reference TRBV9 and TRBJ2-7, the full variable domain is DSGVTQTPKHLITATGQRVTLRCSPRSGDLSVYWYQQSLDQGLQFLIQYYNGEERAKGNILERFSAQQFPDLHSELNLSSLELGDSALYFCASSVVASGGGEQYFGPGTRLTVT.

V and J are TRBV6-4 and TRBJ1-2; TRBD1 might be the D (5 bases). V lost 6 bases to trimming and J lost 0 bases, with 11 bases between them. The CDR3 is 14 amino acids. Germline CDR1 and CDR2: MRHNA and SNTAGT. CDR3 nucleotide sequence: TGTGCCAGCAGCCGGTCAGGGACTAACTATGGCTACACCTTC. Protein sequence: CASSRSGTNYGYTF.

The chain links TRBV7-3 to TRBJ2-1; TRBD2 matches at 8 bases. With V trimmed by 5 bases and J by 6 bases, 6 bases remained unmatched. The CDR3 contains 14 residues. CDR1 SGHTA and CDR2 FQGTGA come from the germline V gene. CDR3 region: CASSPTSVVNEQFF. In DNA, the CDR3 is TGTGCCAGCAGCCCGACTAGCGTCGTCAATGAGCAGTTCTTC.

The chain recombines TRBV2 with TRBJ1-5; possible D gene TRBD1, 5 bases. V was shortened by 3 bases and J by 3 bases, with 24 bases between the two germline ends. CDR3 length equals 19 residues. Looked up from germline, CDR1 is SNHLY and CDR2 is FYNNEI. The CDR3 protein is CASSDAGTGTSGDNQPQHF. The CDR3 nucleotides are TGTGCCAGCAGTGATGCCGGGACCGGGACCTCCGGTGACAATCAGCCCCAGCATTTT.

J is TRBJ2-7 and V is TRBV15, with D perhaps assigned TRBD1 or TRBD2 (6 bases each). Germline loops: CDR1 LNHNV, CDR2 YYDKDF (reference sequence). V was trimmed by 1 base and J by 4 bases, leaving 11 bases between them. This CDR3 comprises 14 residues. DNA of the CDR3: TGTGCCACCAGCAGAGCTGGGGGGCAATACGAGCAGTACTTC. Its protein is CATSRAGGQYEQYF.